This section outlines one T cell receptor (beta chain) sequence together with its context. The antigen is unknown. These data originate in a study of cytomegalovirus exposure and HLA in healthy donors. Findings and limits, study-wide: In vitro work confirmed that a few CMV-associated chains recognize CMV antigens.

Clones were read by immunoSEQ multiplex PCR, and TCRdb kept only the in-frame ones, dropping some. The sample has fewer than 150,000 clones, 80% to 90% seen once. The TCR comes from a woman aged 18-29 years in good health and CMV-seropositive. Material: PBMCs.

CDR3 protein: CASSPAGAQALKIYYGYTF. DNA of the CDR3: TGTGCCAGCAGCCCCGCTGGCGCACAGGCCTTAAAAATTTACTATGGCTACACCTTC. This rearrangement joins TRBV7-2 to TRBJ1-2; weak D call: TRBD1 (5 bases). CDR1 and CDR2 (germline): SGHTA, FQGNSA. V was pared by 5 bases and J by 3 bases, with 28 bases between. There are 19 residues in the CDR3.